The rows below give T cell receptor beta chains drawn from one sample of a study of T cell repertoires in cytomegalovirus infection. TCRdb recomputed calls from the reads with MiXCR, one row per CDR3 protein. The sample comprises about 680,000 distinct CDR3 sequences, roughly a quarter of which are singletons, and less than 10% rests with the top ten. The sequencing input was CD8+ T cells from PBMCs. Receptors were obtained from a human donor in good health (CMV status not recorded). Some clones in this sample may be carry-over from other donors' samples. CDR3s include the opening cysteine and the closing phenylalanine or tryptophan. The order of the fields is D gene, V gene, J gene, clone size, CDR3 protein, CDR3 DNA. A D gene is named only where the DNA matches it firmly. A row's size may be missing; if present it is once, few, many or a size class.

NA,TRBV6-2/TRBV6-3,TRBJ2-2,NA,CASRSYLGTNTGELFF,TGTGCCAGCAGAAGTTACCTGGGGACCAACACCGGGGAGCTGTTTTTT
NA,TRBV7-2,TRBJ2-1,NA,CASMIRGHEQFF,TGTGCCAGCATGATCAGGGGACATGAGCAGTTCTTC
NA,TRBV2,TRBJ2-6,NA,CAILRSGANVLTF,TGTGCCATTTTAAGATCGGGGGCCAACGTCCTGACTTTC
NA,TRBV15,TRBJ1-1,few,CATNLPGLLRTEAFF,TGTGCCACCAACCTGCCGGGACTCCTAAGGACTGAAGCTTTCTTT
NA,TRBV4-1,TRBJ2-1,many,CASSQDRKQFF,TGCGCCAGCAGCCAAGATAGGAAGCAGTTCTTC
NA,TRBV7-9,TRBJ2-7,many,CASSFGPYEQYF,TGTGCCAGCAGTTTTGGACCCTACGAGCAGTACTTC
NA,TRBV28,TRBJ1-1,few,CASSLQWGYTEAFF,TGTGCCAGCAGTCTCCAGTGGGGTTACACTGAAGCTTTCTTT
TRBD2,TRBV7-9,TRBJ2-1,NA,CASKGGGDPSSYNEQFF,TGTGCCAGCAAGGGCGGGGGGGACCCTAGCTCCTACAATGAGCAGTTCTTC
NA,TRBV19,TRBJ1-1,many,CASSTTVNTEAFF,TGTGCCAGCAGCACGACAGTAAACACTGAAGCTTTCTTT
NA,TRBV7-9,TRBJ2-1,NA,CASSFSRAMNEQFF,TGTGCCAGCAGCTTTTCCAGGGCGATGAATGAGCAGTTCTTC
NA,TRBV27,TRBJ1-4,many,CASSLALGPNEKLFF,TGTGCCAGCAGTTTGGCCCTCGGGCCTAATGAAAAACTGTTTTTT
NA,TRBV7-8,TRBJ1-1,many,CASSSRTLPAFF,TGTGCCAGCAGCTCAAGGACCCTCCCGGCTTTCTTT
TRBD1,TRBV6-6,TRBJ1-5,few,CASSPGQPFNQPQHF,TGTGCCAGCAGTCCGGGACAGCCCTTCAATCAGCCCCAGCATTTT
NA,TRBV28,TRBJ2-6,NA,CASRASSGANVLTF,TGTGCCAGCAGGGCCTCCTCTGGGGCCAACGTCCTGACTTTC
TRBD1,TRBV7-9,TRBJ2-2,many,CASSTPQGASGELFF,TGTGCCAGCAGCACCCCACAGGGGGCCTCCGGGGAGCTGTTTTTT
NA,TRBV7-6,TRBJ2-7,many,CASSPSVGRTYEQYF,TGTGCCAGCAGCCCCTCAGTGGGGAGGACCTACGAGCAGTACTTC
NA,TRBV18,TRBJ2-1,NA,CASSPFGVSSYNEQFF,TGTGCCAGCTCACCCTTTGGGGTTAGCTCCTACAATGAGCAGTTCTTC
TRBD1,TRBV13,TRBJ2-2,NA,CASSLAQPLQGQDTGELFF,TGTGCCAGCAGCTTAGCCCAACCCCTACAGGGGCAGGACACCGGGGAGCTGTTTTTT
NA,TRBV29-1,TRBJ2-1,few,CSVEFWDRSYNEQFF,TGCAGCGTTGAATTTTGGGATCGCTCCTACAATGAGCAGTTCTTC
TRBD1,TRBV7-2,TRBJ2-7,many,CASSSMDRDPYEQYF,TGTGCCAGCAGCTCTATGGACAGGGACCCCTACGAGCAGTACTTC
NA,TRBV6-5,TRBJ1-2,NA,CAGPGGYTF,TGTGCTGGTCCTGGTGGCTACACCTTC
NA,TRBV7-9,TRBJ1-1,NA,CASSPPVWDTEAFF,TGTGCCAGCAGCCCCCCGGTATGGGACACTGAAGCTTTCTTT
NA,TRBV12-5,TRBJ1-1,few,CASGFLEGAGTEAFF,TGTGCTAGTGGTTTTCTGGAAGGGGCTGGCACTGAAGCTTTCTTT
TRBD2,TRBV7-9,TRBJ2-1,few,CASSLVHSGNNEQFF,TGTGCCAGCAGCTTAGTGCACAGCGGGAACAATGAGCAGTTCTTC
NA,TRBV20-1,TRBJ2-1,NA,CSARGLGDNEQFF,TGCAGTGCTAGGGGCTTAGGGGACAATGAGCAGTTCTTC
NA,TRBV4-1,TRBJ2-1,few,CASRFGGEQFF,TGCGCCAGCAGATTTGGGGGAGAGCAGTTCTTC
NA,TRBV4-1,TRBJ2-7,NA,CASSPDSGYEQYF,TGCGCCAGCAGCCCGGACAGCGGCTACGAGCAGTACTTC
NA,TRBV9,TRBJ2-1,NA,CASSVNGVNEQFF,TGTGCCAGCAGCGTAAACGGAGTAAATGAGCAGTTCTTC
NA,TRBV6-2/TRBV6-3,TRBJ1-2,NA,CASSRHHNYGYTF,TGTGCCAGCAGTCGACACCATAACTATGGCTACACCTTC
TRBD2,TRBV28,TRBJ2-1,NA,CASSWAEAGGLYNEQFF,TGTGCCAGCAGTTGGGCCGAAGCGGGGGGATTATACAATGAGCAGTTCTTC
NA,TRBV5-1,TRBJ2-1,NA,CASSLSLAVEQFF,TGCGCCAGCAGCTTGTCACTAGCAGTTGAGCAGTTCTTC
TRBD1,TRBV7-9,TRBJ1-4,many,CASSSTGTSAELFF,TGTGCCAGCAGCTCGACAGGGACTAGTGCGGAACTGTTTTTT
TRBD1,TRBV20-1,TRBJ2-3,few,CSAREGQGQWTDTQYF,TGCAGTGCTAGAGAGGGACAGGGCCAGTGGACAGATACGCAGTATTTT
NA,TRBV6-6,TRBJ1-1,NA,CASSFSASLLNTEAFF,TGTGCCAGCAGTTTTTCGGCCAGCTTATTGAACACTGAAGCTTTCTTT
NA,TRBV2,TRBJ2-1,NA,CASSGDGTSSYNEQFF,TGTGCCAGCAGTGGGGACGGAACGAGCTCCTACAATGAGCAGTTCTTC
NA,TRBV10-3,TRBJ2-7,many,CAISESGSEQYF,TGTGCCATCAGTGAGTCCGGCTCCGAGCAGTACTTC
TRBD2,TRBV10-3,TRBJ2-5,NA,CATRDPGLAGGPQETQYF,TGTGCCACCAGGGACCCGGGACTAGCGGGGGGTCCCCAAGAGACCCAGTACTTC
TRBD1,TRBV24-1,TRBJ1-1,NA,CATSVSQGAEAFF,TGTGCCACCAGTGTCTCACAGGGGGCTGAAGCTTTCTTT
NA,TRBV5-1,TRBJ1-1,few,CASSLESPGPTEAFF,TGCGCCAGCAGCTTGGAAAGCCCCGGGCCCACTGAAGCTTTCTTT
NA,TRBV2,TRBJ2-1,NA,CASSESRGLSSYNEQFF,TGTGCCAGCAGTGAATCGAGGGGCTTAAGCTCCTACAATGAGCAGTTCTTC
NA,TRBV28,TRBJ2-1,few,CASRGITPYNEQFF,TGTGCCAGCAGGGGGATTACCCCCTACAATGAGCAGTTCTTC
TRBD1,TRBV20-1,TRBJ2-3,few,CSARDSRGGQSHWGTDTQYF,TGCAGTGCTAGAGATTCGAGAGGGGGACAGTCCCATTGGGGGACAGATACGCAGTATTTT
NA,TRBV6-2/TRBV6-3,TRBJ1-1,few,CASTRLGANTEAFF,TGTGCCAGCACCCGCCTGGGGGCGAACACTGAAGCTTTCTTT
NA,TRBV6-1,TRBJ2-5,few,CASSGPLAIETQYF,TGTGCCAGCAGTGGCCCCCTGGCCATCGAGACCCAGTACTTC
NA,TRBV10-3,TRBJ2-5,few,CAISDGQLQETQYF,TGTGCCATCAGTGATGGTCAGCTCCAAGAGACCCAGTACTTC